The clone carrying this T cell receptor (beta chain) has a handful of counts. The second PCR ran roughly 6 to 11 cycles with a sample-barcoded 5' primer and J-beta primers. TCRdb re-analysed the 5' RACE reads in MiXCR, keeping a single row per CDR3 protein. The table includes hundreds of thousands of distinct CDR3 sequences, about 24% detected once. This sample is drawn from a study of blood T cells in healthy people across ages. V shed 6 bases and J shed 1 base, with 4 bases lying between them. The CDR3 runs to 11 residues. CDR1 and CDR2 from the germline V gene are DFQATT and SNEGSKA (reference sequence). The sample was also linked to a second study, of T cells of mothers and their children.

The sequencing input was blood. V gene TRBV20-1 combines with J gene TRBJ1-5, with no clear D. This TCR was sampled from a boy between 10 and 17 years old in good health. DNA for the CDR3: TGCAGTGCCGACAGCAATCAGCCCCAGCATTTT. It yields the protein CSADSNQPQHF.